The rows below give T cell receptor beta chains drawn from one sample of a study of identical twins. TCRdb re-called the 5' RACE reads with MiXCR, one entry per CDR3 protein. The sample yields around 370,000 distinct CDR3 sequences, 7% to 9.5% seen once. What was sequenced was naive T cells sorted from blood. The receptors shown here come from a woman aged 45-65 years in good health. Both conserved end residues are part of each CDR3. Each record gives: V gene, clone size, J gene, D gene, CDR3 protein, CDR3 DNA. A D gene is named only where the DNA matches it firmly. Size is stated for part of the rows, as once, few or many counts, or as a class when the clone is expanded.

>TRBV11-2|many|TRBJ2-6|TRBD2
CASSPSVLAGGSGANVLTF
TGTGCCAGCAGCCCCAGTGTACTAGCGGGGGGCTCTGGGGCCAACGTCCTGACTTTC
>TRBV20-1|few|TRBJ2-3|-
CSPNSVTVGTDTQYF
TGCAGTCCCAATTCCGTTACGGTTGGCACAGATACGCAGTATTTT
>TRBV30|-|TRBJ2-2|TRBD1
CAYDRGRVDTGELFF
TGTGCCTATGACAGGGGGCGAGTGGACACCGGGGAGCTGTTTTTT
>TRBV10-1|-|TRBJ2-5|-
CASSGAQKEETQYF
TGCGCCAGCAGTGGAGCCCAGAAAGAAGAGACCCAGTACTTC
>TRBV7-2|-|TRBJ2-5|TRBD1
CASSQTGLRETQYF
TGTGCCAGCAGCCAGACAGGGCTCCGAGAGACCCAGTACTTC
>TRBV7-2|many|TRBJ1-4|-
CASSLGRGDGEKLFF
TGTGCCAGCAGCTTAGGGAGGGGTGACGGTGAAAAACTGTTTTTT
>TRBV15|many|TRBJ2-3|-
CATSRDSGGVATDTQYF
TGTGCCACCAGCAGAGATAGTGGAGGGGTTGCTACAGATACGCAGTATTTT
>TRBV5-1|-|TRBJ2-1|TRBD1
CASSLVKGAEQFF
TGCGCCAGCAGCTTGGTTAAGGGGGCAGAGCAGTTCTTC
>TRBV28|many|TRBJ2-1|-
CASSGNFGEQFF
TGTGCCAGCAGCGGGAACTTTGGTGAGCAGTTCTTC
>TRBV9|-|TRBJ2-3|TRBD1
CASSVEGAADTQYF
TGTGCCAGCAGCGTAGAGGGGGCAGCAGATACGCAGTATTTT
>TRBV7-6|few|TRBJ2-7|TRBD2
CASSPRLASEQYF
TGTGCCAGCAGCCCGCGACTAGCGAGCGAGCAGTACTTC
>TRBV5-3|-|TRBJ2-3|-
CARSVGWIRTQYF
TGTGCCAGAAGCGTCGGATGGATCCGGACGCAGTATTTT
>TRBV27|few|TRBJ2-2|TRBD1
CASSYRDRVDTGELFF
TGTGCCAGCAGTTACCGGGACAGGGTTGACACCGGGGAGCTGTTTTTT
>TRBV4-1|many|TRBJ1-1|-
CASSQDPGSSYTEAFF
TGCGCCAGCAGCCAAGATCCCGGGTCATCGTACACTGAAGCTTTCTTT
>TRBV4-1|few|TRBJ2-1|TRBD2
CASSQRAGDMFF
TGCGCCAGCAGCCAACGAGCGGGAGACATGTTCTTC
>TRBV2|many|TRBJ1-2|-
CASSRPNYGYTF
TGTGCCAGCAGTCGCCCTAACTATGGCTACACCTTC
>TRBV20-1|many|TRBJ2-3|-
CSARVSEEGRMVTDTQYF
TGCAGTGCTAGAGTTTCTGAAGAGGGGAGGATGGTCACAGATACGCAGTATTTT
>TRBV28|many|TRBJ2-1|-
CASSFGRSGEQFF
TGTGCCAGCAGTTTTGGGCGCTCGGGGGAGCAGTTCTTC
>TRBV3-1|few|TRBJ2-2|TRBD2
CASSRTSGRGGTGELFF
TGTGCCAGCAGCCGGACTAGCGGGAGAGGTGGCACCGGGGAGCTGTTTTTT
>TRBV5-1|few|TRBJ2-5|TRBD2
CASSVQPSGIERRGTQYF
TGCGCCAGCAGCGTACAGCCTAGCGGGATAGAAAGAAGAGGGACCCAGTACTTC
>TRBV4-1|many|TRBJ2-1|TRBD2
CASSRGEGNEQFF
TGCGCCAGCAGCCGTGGGGAGGGAAATGAGCAGTTCTTC
>TRBV20-1|-|TRBJ2-7|-
CSARDSGRYEQYF
TGCAGTGCTAGAGACTCGGGACGCTACGAGCAGTACTTC
>TRBV11-2|-|TRBJ2-2|-
CASSFGQLITGELFF
TGTGCCAGCAGCTTTGGTCAGTTAATCACCGGGGAGCTGTTTTTT
>TRBV5-6|few|TRBJ1-1|-
CASSLAGAGALNTEAFF
TGTGCCAGCAGCTTGGCCGGGGCAGGGGCCTTAAACACTGAAGCTTTCTTT
>TRBV12-3/TRBV12-4|-|TRBJ2-5|TRBD1
CASSKRGQSGETQYF
TGTGCCAGCAGCAAGAGGGGACAGTCCGGGGAGACCCAGTACTTC
>TRBV7-2|many|TRBJ2-7|-
CASSFPDFSYEQYF
TGTGCCAGCAGCTTCCCGGACTTCTCCTACGAGCAGTACTTC
>TRBV6-5|-|TRBJ2-5|-
CASSYAGGTEETQYF
TGTGCCAGCAGTTACGCTGGGGGGACTGAAGAGACCCAGTACTTC
>TRBV14|-|TRBJ2-1|TRBD2
CASSPKVGLADYNEQFF
TGTGCCAGCAGCCCAAAGGTTGGACTAGCGGATTACAATGAGCAGTTCTTC
>TRBV20-1|few|TRBJ2-2|-
CSAYASATGELFF
TGCAGTGCTTATGCTAGCGCCACCGGGGAGCTGTTTTTT
>TRBV11-2|few|TRBJ2-3|TRBD2
CASSSSGTSVDTQYF
TGTGCCAGCAGCTCTTCCGGGACTAGCGTTGATACGCAGTATTTT
>TRBV6-6|few|TRBJ2-1|TRBD2
CASSYLVLAGDPNEQFF
TGTGCCAGCAGTTACCTTGTCCTAGCGGGAGATCCCAATGAGCAGTTCTTC
>TRBV29-1|many|TRBJ2-2|-
CSVEARVISPGELFF
TGCAGCGTTGAAGCCAGGGTGATATCTCCCGGGGAGCTGTTTTTT
>TRBV5-1|many|TRBJ2-7|TRBD2
CASSLAGTSIYEQYF
TGCGCCAGCAGCTTGGCCGGGACTAGCATCTACGAGCAGTACTTC
>TRBV5-1|many|TRBJ2-1|-
CASSREQGTYNEQFF
TGCGCCAGCAGTCGGGAGCAGGGGACCTACAATGAGCAGTTCTTC
>TRBV5-6|-|TRBJ2-1|TRBD2
CASSTPGLADNNEQFF
TGTGCCAGCAGCACACCGGGACTAGCGGACAACAATGAGCAGTTCTTC
>TRBV7-9|-|TRBJ2-2|TRBD2
CASSPRLAGFTGELFF
TGTGCCAGCAGCCCGCGACTAGCGGGGTTCACCGGGGAGCTGTTTTTT
>TRBV15|many|TRBJ2-7|-
CATSREGGTYEQYF
TGTGCCACCAGCAGAGAGGGAGGAACCTACGAGCAGTACTTC